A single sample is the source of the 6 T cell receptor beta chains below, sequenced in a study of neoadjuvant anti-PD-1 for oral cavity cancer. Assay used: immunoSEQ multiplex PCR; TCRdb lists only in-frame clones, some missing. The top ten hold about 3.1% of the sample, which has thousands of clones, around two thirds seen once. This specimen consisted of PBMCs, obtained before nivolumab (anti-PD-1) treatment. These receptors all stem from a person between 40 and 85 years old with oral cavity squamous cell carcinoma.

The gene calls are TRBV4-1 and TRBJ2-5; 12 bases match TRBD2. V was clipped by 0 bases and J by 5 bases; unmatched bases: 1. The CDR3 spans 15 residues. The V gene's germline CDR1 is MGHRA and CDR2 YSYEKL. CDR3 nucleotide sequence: TGCGCCAGCAGCCAAGAGCTAGCGGGGGGGGAGACCCAGTACTTC. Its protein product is CASSQELAGGETQYF.

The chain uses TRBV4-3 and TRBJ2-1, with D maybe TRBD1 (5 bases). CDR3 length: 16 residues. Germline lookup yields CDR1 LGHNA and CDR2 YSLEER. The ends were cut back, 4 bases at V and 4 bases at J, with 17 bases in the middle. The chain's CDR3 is CASSPRQEQEYNEQFF. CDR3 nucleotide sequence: TGCGCCAGCAGCCCAAGGCAAGAACAGGAATACAATGAGCAGTTCTTC.

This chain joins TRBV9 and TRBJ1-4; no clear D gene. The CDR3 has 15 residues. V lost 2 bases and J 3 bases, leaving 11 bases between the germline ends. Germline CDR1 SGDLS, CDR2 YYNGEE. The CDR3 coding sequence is TGTGCCAGCAGCGTCTTGGGGAACCCTAATGAAAAACTGTTTTTT. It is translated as CASSVLGNPNEKLFF. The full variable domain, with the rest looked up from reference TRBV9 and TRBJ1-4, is DSGVTQTPKHLITATGQRVTLRCSPRSGDLSVYWYQQSLDQGLQFLIQYYNGEERAKGNILERFSAQQFPDLHSELNLSSLELGDSALYFCASSVLGNPNEKLFFGSGTQLSVL.

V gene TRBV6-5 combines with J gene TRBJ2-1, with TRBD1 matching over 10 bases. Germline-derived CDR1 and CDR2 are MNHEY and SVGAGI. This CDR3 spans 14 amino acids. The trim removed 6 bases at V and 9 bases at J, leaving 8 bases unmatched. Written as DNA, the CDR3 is TGTGCCAGCAGAGCCGGGACAGGGGACGGTGAGCAGTTCTTC. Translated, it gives CASRAGTGDGEQFF.

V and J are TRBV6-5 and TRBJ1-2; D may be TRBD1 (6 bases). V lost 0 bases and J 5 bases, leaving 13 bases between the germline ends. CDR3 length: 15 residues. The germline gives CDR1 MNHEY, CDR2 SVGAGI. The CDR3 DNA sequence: TGTGCCAGCAGTTACTCGGGGGTCAGGGGATATGGCTACACCTTC. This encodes CASSYSGVRGYGYTF.

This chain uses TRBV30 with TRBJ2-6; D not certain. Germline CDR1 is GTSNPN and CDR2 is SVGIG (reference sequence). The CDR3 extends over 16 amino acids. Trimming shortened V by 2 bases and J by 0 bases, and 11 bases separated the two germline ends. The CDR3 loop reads CAWSFTPISGANVLTF. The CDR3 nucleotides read TGTGCCTGGAGTTTTACACCGATCTCTGGGGCCAACGTCCTGACTTTC.